This entry lists 29 T cell receptor beta chains sequenced from one sample in a study of blood T cell repertoires in COVID-19. Measured with immunoSEQ multiplex PCR; TCRdb has only the in-frame clones, and not every one. Here the sample spans over 100,000 clones, around 89% being singletons. Sequencing was done on a sample of peripheral blood. All receptors come from a human donor with acute or convalescent COVID-19. The donor label of this sample is uncertain.

This chain connects TRBV28 to TRBJ2-2; perhaps TRBD1 as D (6 bases). Germline-derived CDR1 and CDR2 are MDHEN and SYDVKM. The length of the CDR3 is 16 residues. The V end was cut by 2 bases, the J end by 0 bases, with 10 bases between. CDR3 region: CASSLGGVTNTGELFF. The CDR3, as DNA: TGTGCCAGCAGTTTAGGGGGCGTAACGAACACCGGGGAGCTGTTTTTT. The whole variable domain, remainder taken from reference TRBV28 and TRBJ2-2, is DVKVTQSSRYLVKRTGEKVFLECVQDMDHENMFWYRQDPGLGLRLIYFSYDVKMKEKGDIPEGYSVSREKKERFSLILESASTNQTSMYLCASSLGGVTNTGELFFGEGSRLTVL.

Concerning this clone: This specimen includes other DNA sequences encoding the same CDR3. The chain is built from TRBV28 and TRBJ2-5, with TRBD1 identical over 8 bases. This CDR3 is 14 amino acids long. V lost 5 bases and J lost 5; bases outside the gene matches: 7. Looked up from germline, CDR1 is MDHEN and CDR2 is SYDVKM. The CDR3 coding sequence is TGTGCCAGCAGTAGAGGACAGGGACGGGAGACCCAGTACTTC. Protein sequence: CASSRGQGRETQYF.

The chain recombines TRBV7-6 with TRBJ2-7; 13 bases agree with TRBD2. Germline CDR1 SGHVS, CDR2 FNYEAQ. After removal of 5 bases from V and 5 bases from J, the junction contained 12 bases not matched to a gene. The CDR3 runs to 17 residues. The CDR3 here is CASSRYRTSGSHDEQYF. The CDR3 bases are TGTGCCAGCAGCCGATATCGGACTAGCGGGAGTCACGACGAGCAGTACTTC. The full variable domain, in which reference TRBV7-6 and TRBJ2-7 provide the parts outside the CDR3, is GAGVSQSPRYKVTKRGQDVALRCDPISGHVSLYWYRQALGQGPEFLTYFNYEAQQDKSGLPNDRFSAERPEGSISTLTIQRTEQRDSAMYRCASSRYRTSGSHDEQYFGPGTRLTVT.

V usage is TRBV19 and J usage is TRBJ1-1; D is undetermined. With 6 bases removed from V and 0 bases from J, the gap between germline ends came to 11 bases. Germline assignment: CDR1 LNHDA and CDR2 SQIVND (reference sequence). The CDR3 spans 14 residues. The CDR3 here is CASSYLTVNTEAFF. CDR3 nucleotide sequence: TGTGCCAGTAGCTACCTTACAGTGAACACTGAAGCTTTCTTT.

The chain recombines TRBV19 with TRBJ2-7; TRBD2 agrees at 7 bases. V was clipped by 5 bases and J by 2 bases; unmatched bases: 6. The CDR3 has 14 amino acids. The V gene's germline CDR1 is LNHDA and CDR2 SQIVND (reference sequence). The CDR3 reads CASSLPGGTYEQYF. The CDR3 nucleotides read TGTGCCAGTAGTCTCCCCGGGGGGACCTACGAGCAGTACTTC. Full variable domain (missing parts from reference TRBV19 and TRBJ2-7): DGGITQSPKYLFRKEGQNVTLSCEQNLNHDAMYWYRQDPGQGLRLIYYSQIVNDFQKGDIAEGYSVSREKKESFPLTVTSAQKNPTAFYLCASSLPGGTYEQYFGPGTRLTVT.

This clone is labeled medium-sized. CDR3 amino acids: CASSLLSGTQLHGEQYF. The CDR3 DNA reads TGTGCCAGCAGCTTATTGAGCGGAACCCAACTTCATGGCGAGCAGTACTTC. V usage is TRBV7-8 and J usage is TRBJ2-7, with a weak D call TRBD2 (5 bases). Trimming removed 2 bases at V and 6 bases at J, with 23 bases between. The V gene's germline CDR1 is SGHVS and CDR2 FQNEAQ. CDR3 length: 17 amino acids.

The chain links TRBV28 to TRBJ2-5; D is perhaps TRBD2 (7 bases). Germline values: CDR1 MDHEN, CDR2 SYDVKM. The germline V and J ends were trimmed by 8 bases and 5 bases, with 18 bases remaining between them. This CDR3 has 14 amino acids. The CDR3 DNA sequence: TGTGCCAGCCTAGGGGGGGCGGCGATGGAGACCCAGTACTTC. It codes for CASLGGAAMETQYF.

CDR3 in amino acids: CAWSRHLTQPQHF. The CDR3 DNA reads as TGTGCCTGGAGCAGACATCTTACTCAGCCCCAGCATTTT. This chain connects TRBV30 to TRBJ1-5; D remains ambiguous. Germline-derived CDR1 and CDR2 are GTSNPN and SVGIG (reference sequence). CDR3 length: 13 residues. Trimming pared 3 bases from V and 6 bases from J, leaving 12 bases between.

V and J are TRBV5-5 and TRBJ1-2; the match to TRBD1 covers 8 bases. V was pared by 2 bases and J by 7 bases, with 22 bases of the junction left unmatched. CDR3 length: 19 residues. The germline CDR1 and CDR2 sequences are SGHKS and YYEKEE (reference sequence). The CDR3 spells CASSFQPVGLTITGGGYTF. The DNA for the CDR3 is TGTGCCAGCAGCTTCCAACCTGTGGGTTTGACCATTACAGGGGGTGGCTACACCTTC.

The chain recombines TRBV27 with TRBJ2-3; D not certain. The V gene lost 1 base and the J gene lost 0 bases, with 5 bases spanning the gap. The germline CDR1 and CDR2 sequences are MNHEY and SMNVEV (reference sequence). The CDR3 has 14 amino acids. The CDR3 DNA follows: TGTGCCAGCAGTTTATACCAGAGCACAGATACGCAGTATTTT. Its translation is CASSLYQSTDTQYF.

The table lists this clone with a few counts. The J gene is TRBJ2-7, the V gene TRBV5-1, with 8 bases matching TRBD1. The V and J ends lost 4 bases and 2 bases, in that order; junction bases with no gene match: 8. Germline CDR1 SGHRS, CDR2 YFSETQ. The CDR3 spans 15 residues. CDR3 sequence reads: CASSLSGQETYEQYF. As DNA, the CDR3 is TGCGCCAGCAGCCTATCGGGACAGGAAACCTACGAGCAGTACTTC.

This chain uses TRBV28 with TRBJ1-6; no firm D call. Per the germline V gene, CDR1 is MDHEN and CDR2 is SYDVKM. The CDR3 has 16 residues. The ends were cut back, 7 bases at V and 9 bases at J, with 22 bases in the middle. The CDR3 DNA reads TGTGCCAGCACCCGCCCCCCCCGGGGTTATCTTTCACCCCTCCACTTT. Its translation: CASTRPPRGYLSPLHF.

This chain connects TRBV12-5 to TRBJ2-1, with TRBD1 matching 11 bases. There are 18 residues in the CDR3. After removal of 0 bases from V and 5 bases from J, the junction contained 9 bases not matched to a gene. CDR1 LGHNT and CDR2 FRNRAP come from the germline V gene. CDR3: CASGLVVGQGALNNEQFF. The CDR3 bases are TGTGCTAGTGGTTTGGTAGTCGGACAGGGGGCGCTTAACAATGAGCAGTTCTTC.

The chain employs TRBV7-2 and TRBJ2-1, with TRBD1 matching 8 bases. CDR1 and CDR2 from the germline V gene are SGHTA and FQGNSA. J gave up 6 bases and V 5 bases, and 6 bases lay outside the gene matches. This CDR3 spans 14 amino acids. The DNA of the CDR3 is TGTGCCAGCAGCCCAACGACAGGGGTCAATGAGCAGTTCTTC. This encodes CASSPTTGVNEQFF.

This chain links TRBV5-8 with TRBJ2-5, with 7 bases aligning to TRBD1. The trim removed 4 bases at V and 1 base at J, leaving 10 bases unmatched. This CDR3 region has 16 residues. The germline gives CDR1 SGHTS, CDR2 YDEGEE. The CDR3 DNA follows: TGTGCCAGCAGCCTACCATGGGGACAGAGCCAAGAGACCCAGTACTTC. As protein: CASSLPWGQSQETQYF.

The chain employs TRBV30 and TRBJ1-2, with TRBD1 identical over 7 bases. The CDR3 loop spans 15 amino acids. V trimming: 1 base; J trimming: 0 bases; junction bases outside the gene matches: 5. Germline V gives CDR1 GTSNPN, CDR2 SVGIG (reference sequence). CDR3 loop: CAWSATGTANYGYTF. The CDR3 coding sequence is TGTGCCTGGAGTGCGACAGGGACGGCTAACTATGGCTACACCTTC.

The rearrangement links TRBV28 to TRBJ2-7; 10 bases are shared with TRBD1. The V gene's germline CDR1 is MDHEN and CDR2 SYDVKM. This CDR3 comprises 17 residues. V trimming: 9 bases; J trimming: 2 bases; junction bases outside the gene matches: 16. The CDR3 reads CASQGSPSGTGAYEQYF. CDR3 in DNA: TGTGCCAGTCAAGGTTCCCCGTCCGGGACAGGGGCCTACGAGCAGTACTTC.

V usage is TRBV28 and J usage is TRBJ2-2; TRBD2 matches at 11 bases. The V gene end was trimmed by 9 bases and the J gene end by 3 bases; junction bases not matched to a gene: 9. This CDR3 spans 16 amino acids. CDR1 MDHEN and CDR2 SYDVKM come from the germline V gene. This chain's CDR3 is CASGPSGRFHTGELFF. CDR3 nucleotides: TGTGCCAGTGGCCCTAGCGGGAGGTTTCACACCGGGGAGCTGTTTTTT. The variable domain in full, with the rest retrieved from reference TRBV28 and TRBJ2-2, is DVKVTQSSRYLVKRTGEKVFLECVQDMDHENMFWYRQDPGLGLRLIYFSYDVKMKEKGDIPEGYSVSREKKERFSLILESASTNQTSMYLCASGPSGRFHTGELFFGEGSRLTVL.

V and J are TRBV27 and TRBJ2-5; tentative D call: TRBD2 (7 bases). V gave up 6 bases and J gave up 7 bases, with 12 bases separating them. Germline values: CDR1 MNHEY, CDR2 SMNVEV (reference sequence). The length of the CDR3 is 12 residues. The CDR3 bases are TGTGCCAGCAGCAGGGGCGGGGGGACCCAGTACTTC. Translated: CASSRGGGTQYF.

The chain carries TRBV7-2 and TRBJ2-3; D is perhaps TRBD1 (5 bases). V lost 4 bases, J lost 5 bases, and 7 bases lay in between. Germline V gene lookup returns CDR1 SGHTA and CDR2 FQGNSA. The CDR3 loop spans 12 amino acids. CDR3 protein: CASSYQGDTQYF. The CDR3 bases are TGTGCCAGCAGCTACCAGGGAGATACGCAGTATTTT.

This chain connects TRBV7-9 to TRBJ1-2; 9 bases are a match to TRBD1. V lost 7 bases to trimming and J lost 7 bases; unmatched junction nucleotides: 7. Germline V gene sequence: CDR1 SEHNR, CDR2 FQNEAQ (reference sequence). The CDR3 is 13 amino acids. CDR3 nucleotides: TGTGCCAGCAAATGGACAGGGGATAGTGGCTACACCTTC. Translation: CASKWTGDSGYTF.

J is TRBJ1-3 and V is TRBV7-9, with D possibly matching TRBD1 (6 bases). CDR1 and CDR2 (germline): SEHNR, FQNEAQ (reference sequence). The CDR3 runs 14 residues. V lost 9 bases and J lost 0, with 12 bases in between. The CDR3 bases are TGTGCCAGTATACAGGGATTCTCTGGAAACACCATATATTTT. Its protein is CASIQGFSGNTIYF.

In its sample, this clone was seen once. V is TRBV7-8 and J is TRBJ2-3; the match to TRBD1 covers 9 bases. Per germline, CDR1 SGHVS and CDR2 FQNEAQ. The CDR3 runs 15 residues. Losses at the gene ends were 4 bases for V and 6 bases for J; bases not matched to a gene: 8. CDR3 nucleotide sequence: TGTGCCAGCAGCTATATGACAGGGGGTACGGATACGCAGTATTTT. Encoded protein: CASSYMTGGTDTQYF.

The V and J genes are TRBV29-1 and TRBJ1-1; TRBD1 matches 9 bases. This CDR3 contains 11 residues. Trimming at V came to 4 bases and at J to 11 bases, leaving 5 bases not matched to a gene. The germline V gene encodes CDR1 SQVTM and CDR2 ANQGSEA. The CDR3 bases are TGCAGCGTTGGGACCGGGACAGGGGCTTTCTTT. It is translated as CSVGTGTGAFF.

V is TRBV18 and J is TRBJ1-1; 9 bases are a match to TRBD1. Germline values: CDR1 KGHSH, CDR2 LQKENI. Unmatched junction bases numbered 5, after V lost 6 bases and J lost 3 bases. The CDR3 is 14 residues long. The CDR3 protein is CASSLQGADTEAFF. The CDR3 DNA follows: TGTGCCAGCTCCCTACAGGGGGCGGACACTGAAGCTTTCTTT.

V usage is TRBV6-1 and J usage is TRBJ2-7, with unresolved D. Germline loops: CDR1 MNHNS, CDR2 SASEGT. There are 12 residues in the CDR3. V lost 3 bases and J lost 0, with 3 bases in between. Written as DNA, the CDR3 is TGTGCCAGCAGTGACAGCTCCTACGAGCAGTACTTC. Amino acids: CASSDSSYEQYF.

The chain joins TRBV5-1 to TRBJ1-2; TRBD1 agrees at 7 bases. The V segment lost 4 bases and the J segment 2 bases; nucleotides outside the gene matches: 8. The CDR3 totals 15 residues. In germline, CDR1 is SGHRS, CDR2 YFSETQ. This chain's CDR3 is CASSLQTGMNYGYTF. CDR3 DNA: TGCGCCAGCAGCCTACAGACAGGGATGAACTATGGCTACACCTTC. Full variable domain (remainder filled in from reference TRBV5-1 and TRBJ1-2): KAGVTQTPRYLIKTRGQQVTLSCSPISGHRSVSWYQQTPGQGLQFLFEYFSETQRNKGNFPGRFSGRQFSNSRSEMNVSTLELGDSALYLCASSLQTGMNYGYTFGSGTRLTVV.

This clone was seen a handful of times. The chain links TRBV5-5 to TRBJ1-4; 7 nucleotides match TRBD1. From germline, CDR1 is SGHKS and CDR2 YYEKEE (reference sequence). V shed 3 bases, J shed 8 bases, and the junction held 7 bases outside the gene matches. CDR3 length: 14 residues. The CDR3 nucleotides read TGTGCCAGCAGCTCAGGACAGGTCCTCGAAAAACTGTTTTTT. Residues: CASSSGQVLEKLFF. Drawing the rest from reference TRBV5-5 and TRBJ1-4, the complete variable domain is DAGVTQSPTHLIKTRGQQVTLRCSPISGHKSVSWYQQVLGQGPQFIFQYYEKEERGRGNFPDRFSARQFPNYSSELNVNALLLGDSALYLCASSSGQVLEKLFFGSGTQLSVL.

The V and J genes are TRBV4-3 and TRBJ2-1; 9 bases match TRBD2. Germline V gene sequence: CDR1 LGHNA, CDR2 YSLEER. The CDR3 consists of 15 residues. Trimming cost V 4 bases and J 4 bases; bases outside gene matches: 5. The CDR3 loop is CASSPLAGAYNEQFF. The CDR3 DNA sequence: TGCGCCAGCAGCCCCTTAGCGGGGGCGTACAATGAGCAGTTCTTC.